This note documents a single T cell receptor (beta chain) sequence. Its matching antigen is unknown. Trimming took off 0 bases at V and 6 bases at J, with 16 bases between the two ends. The CDR3 is made up of 16 amino acids. CDR1 is SGHTA, CDR2 FQGNSA, per germline. This specimen belongs to a study of blood T cells in healthy people across ages. Study-wide findings and caveats: Estimates of total diversity, which came from one million sequenced T cells, were considered to be underestimates.

For the second PCR, which ran for roughly 7 to 11 cycles, a sample-barcoded 5' primer and a J-beta primer mix were used. TCRdb itself ran the 5' RACE reads through MiXCR, one entry per CDR3 protein. The profile covers 600,000 to 800,000 distinct CDR3 sequences, with about 50% appearing a single time and approximately 15% taken by the ten largest. Source material: blood. This chain joins TRBV7-2 and TRBJ2-3; D possibly corresponds to TRBD1 (5 bases). This receptor was taken from a woman aged 80 or over in good health. The CDR3 spells CASSLAGRNEWDTQYF. The CDR3, as DNA: TGTGCCAGCAGCTTAGCGGGGCGGAACGAGTGGGATACGCAGTATTTT.